The clone carrying this T cell receptor (beta chain) has at least ten counts. Its antigen remains unknown. TCR cDNA was made by 5'RACE template switching, adding a universal primer site and UMIs. TCRdb recomputed calls from the 5' RACE reads with MiXCR, one row per CDR3 protein. Of 110,000 or so distinct CDR3 sequences in the sample, 7.2% were seen once. These data come from a study of T cells after yellow fever vaccination. In the study overall: Any fraction with a low cell number was prepared using SMART-Seq v4 Ultra Low Input.

Study-level findings and limits: Contamination by abundant bulk-population clonotypes could be present in FACS-sorted repertoires. Weaker, the secondary response had a peak occurring faster, on day 5 versus 15.

Germline values: CDR1 SGHAT, CDR2 FQNNGV. CDR3 length: 14 amino acids. V trimming: 4 bases; J trimming: 5 bases; junction bases outside the gene matches: 6. This chain joins TRBV11-2 and TRBJ2-3; TRBD2 agrees at 7 bases. The source of this sequence is a man between 18 and 35 years old who received the YFV17D yellow fever vaccine. The source was CD4+ T cells sorted from PBMCs, collected roughly 45 days after the first yellow fever vaccination. For the CDR3, the DNA is TGTGCCAGCAGCTCGGGGGGTTCCGGAGATACGCAGTATTTT. It is translated as CASSSGGSGDTQYF.